Listed here are 20 T cell receptor beta chains from one sample, sequenced in a study of metastatic and nonmetastatic thyroid tumors (dated by TCRdb to 2019 to 2021). Library method: PCR. The sequencer was an Illumina HiSeq 4000. TCRdb reprocessing: public reads trimmed at Q25 with fastp, clones called with MiXCR, in-frame beta chains kept. Here the sample has fewer than 40,000 clones; 20% to 25% occur a single time. Over 2.5% of the sample is taken by the ten largest. Before undergoing thyroid surgery, none of the patients had been given any kind of treatment. Sequenced input: tumor tissue. All receptors derive from a male donor with papillary thyroid cancer or a benign thyroid nodule (not recorded which). Some clones in this sample may be carry-over from other donors' samples.

This clone was picked up many times. V usage is TRBV18 and J usage is TRBJ2-3, with D unclear. The CDR3 is 14 amino acids. With 0 bases removed from V and 6 bases from J, the gap between germline ends came to 10 bases. Germline values: CDR1 KGHSH, CDR2 LQKENI. As DNA, the CDR3 is TGTGCCAGCTCACCACCTTCGAGCCTGGATACGCAGTATTTT. Its protein product is CASSPPSSLDTQYF.

The gene calls are TRBV20-1 and TRBJ1-2; D is unresolved. This CDR3 has 14 amino acids. CDR1 is DFQATT and CDR2 is SNEGSKA in the germline V gene (reference sequence). The V end lost 3 bases, the J end lost 5 bases, and 16 bases lay between the germline ends. CDR3: CSASVGIFRYGYTF. CDR3 in DNA: TGCAGTGCTAGTGTCGGAATCTTCCGGTATGGCTACACCTTC.

This clone was found a few times. This may be a read error, as it is one base from a much larger clone. At the DNA level, this CDR3 is encoded by other sequences in the same sample as well. The genes are TRBV3-1 and TRBJ2-3, with D hard to call. Per the germline V gene, CDR1 is LGHDT and CDR2 is YNNKEL (reference sequence). The length of the CDR3 is 14 residues. CDR3 residues: CASSQDLLTDTQYF. CDR3 DNA sequence: TGTGCCAGCAGCCAAGATCTCCTCACAGATACGCAGTACTTT.

This clone was counted many times. The chain combines TRBV28 with TRBJ2-7, with TRBD2 identical over 7 bases. The CDR3 length is 10 residues. Germline CDR1 reads MDHEN; CDR2 reads SYDVKM. V dropped 5 bases and J dropped 9; count of bases not matched to a gene: 1. CDR3 sequence: CASSSGVQYF. The CDR3 nucleotides are TGTGCCAGCAGTAGCGGGGTGCAGTACTTC.

This clone was seen at least ten times. The chain combines TRBV29-1 with TRBJ1-1; 7 bases line up with TRBD1. The trim removed 2 bases at V and 2 bases at J, leaving 8 bases unmatched. Germline values: CDR1 SQVTM, CDR2 ANQGSEA. The CDR3 runs 15 residues. CDR3 sequence (DNA): TGCAGCGTTGAAACGGGACAGAAGTTTAACACTGAAGCTTTCTTT. Its translation is CSVETGQKFNTEAFF.

This clone was recorded many times. The CDR3 nucleotides are TGTGCCAGCAGCTTGGTTCCCCAGTGGAAAATGGGTGAAAAACTGTTTTTT. Its protein product is CASSLVPQWKMGEKLFF. The chain is built from TRBV5-8 and TRBJ1-4; D unresolved. The CDR3 is 17 amino acids. Per the germline V gene, CDR1 is SGHTS and CDR2 is YDEGEE. V dropped 0 bases and J dropped 7 bases, with 19 bases sitting between them.

The V and J genes are TRBV19 and TRBJ2-3; 8 positions match TRBD1. The CDR3 consists of 14 residues. Germline V gene data show CDR1 as LNHDA and CDR2 as SQIVND (reference sequence). Unmatched junction bases numbered 6, after V lost 4 bases and J lost 6 bases. This chain's CDR3 is CASSTGGLVDTQYF. The CDR3 DNA reads as TGTGCCAGTAGTACAGGGGGCTTAGTCGATACGCAGTATTTT.

The chain employs TRBV19 and TRBJ1-5; D ambiguous. The V end was cut by 6 bases, the J end by 3 bases, with 15 bases between. Germline assignment: CDR1 LNHDA and CDR2 SQIVND (reference sequence). The CDR3 consists of 15 residues. This CDR3 is CASRDGRTPNQPQHF. CDR3 nucleotide sequence: TGTGCCAGTAGGGATGGACGGACCCCCAATCAGCCCCAGCATTTT.

At least ten counts were recorded for this clone. The V call is TRBV4-2, the J call TRBJ1-3; D gene uncertain. The CDR3 spans 14 residues. Looked up from germline, CDR1 is LGHNA and CDR2 is YNFKEQ. Trimming removed 0 bases at V and 2 bases at J, with 5 bases between. In DNA form, the CDR3 reads TGTGCCAGCAGCCAAGACCCAACTGGAAACACCATATATTTT. This gives the protein CASSQDPTGNTIYF.

Concerning this clone itself: The junction and the germline gene differ at one end; a read error may be behind it. The chain carries TRBV7-2 and TRBJ2-2; D may be TRBD1 or TRBD2 (5 bases each). Germline assignment: CDR1 SGHTA and CDR2 FQGNSA. This CDR3 has 14 residues. The CDR3 sequence is CASRLQGGTGELFF. In nucleotides, the CDR3 is TGTGCCAGCAGACTCCAGGGTGGGACCGGTGAGCTGTTTTTT.

The table lists this clone with many counts. This sequence joins TRBV7-8 and TRBJ1-3; no reliable D call. This CDR3 region has 15 residues. V dropped 4 bases and J dropped 2 bases, with 12 bases sitting between them. Germline V CDR1 and CDR2: SGHVS, FQNEAQ. The CDR3 is CASSSARSPGNTIYF. DNA of the CDR3: TGTGCCAGCAGCTCCGCCCGGAGTCCTGGAAACACCATATATTTT.

The V call is TRBV11-1, the J call TRBJ2-1, with D perhaps TRBD2 (6 bases). V was clipped by 6 bases and J by 3 bases, with 21 bases between them. The CDR3 covers 17 residues. In germline, CDR1 is SGHAT, CDR2 FQDESV (reference sequence). The CDR3 here is CASRPAGGDWNYNEQFF. The DNA of the CDR3 is TGTGCCAGCAGGCCGGCAGGAGGGGACTGGAACTACAATGAGCAGTTCTTC.

The chain carries TRBV7-2 and TRBJ2-1; no firm D call. Germline CDR1 reads SGHTA; CDR2 reads FQGNSA. The CDR3 has 11 residues. V lost 0 bases, J lost 10 bases, and 4 bases lay in between. This chain's CDR3 is CASSLAPEQFF. The CDR3 region has the DNA TGTGCCAGCAGCTTAGCCCCGGAGCAGTTCTTC.

CDR3 sequence: CAWSVDDRHSGNTIYF. CDR3 nucleotides: TGTGCCTGGAGTGTAGACGACCGACACTCTGGAAACACCATATATTTT. This sequence joins TRBV30 and TRBJ1-3; D is uncertain. Germline values: CDR1 GTSNPN, CDR2 SVGIG (reference sequence). The CDR3 is 16 amino acids. The V gene lost 0 bases and the J gene lost 0 bases, with 12 bases spanning the gap.

The chain couples TRBV6-5 to TRBJ1-6; D is perhaps TRBD1 (5 bases). V was cut by 2 bases and J by 6 bases, with 5 bases left in between. CDR1 is MNHEY, CDR2 SVGAGI, per germline. This CDR3 spans 13 amino acids. The CDR3 region is CASSYRGNSPLHF. CDR3 sequence (DNA): TGTGCCAGCAGTTACAGGGGTAATTCACCCCTCCACTTT.

As for this clone: Its ends do not fully match the called genes, so a read error is possible. The chain has TRBV3-1 and TRBJ2-7; 7 bases line up with TRBD1. CDR1 and CDR2 from the germline V gene are LGHDT and YNNKEL (reference sequence). CDR3 size: 13 residues. The CDR3 here is CASSPYPDRPLSF. In nucleotides, the CDR3 is TGTGCCAGCAGCCCATACCCGGACAGGCCCTTATCCTTC.

The rearrangement uses TRBV2 and TRBJ2-7; 9 nucleotides line up with TRBD1. Germline assignment: CDR1 SNHLY and CDR2 FYNNEI. V was clipped by 8 bases and J by 5 bases; unmatched bases: 7. There are 13 residues in the CDR3. The CDR3, as DNA: TGTGCCAGCTCCGGGACAGGGTTCAACGAGCAGTACTTC. It yields the protein CASSGTGFNEQYF.

This clone was counted many times. This rearrangement joins TRBV7-3 to TRBJ2-1, with TRBD2 matching over 10 bases. The CDR3 consists of 15 residues. Germline loops: CDR1 SGHTA, CDR2 FQGTGA. The ends lost 0 bases at V and 7 bases at J; junction bases unmatched: 3. In nucleotides, the CDR3 is TGTGCCAGCAGCTTAACCCCTAGCGGGAGAAATGAGCAGTTCTTC. Protein product: CASSLTPSGRNEQFF.

There are many counts of this clone. The chain couples TRBV9 to TRBJ2-2; possible D gene TRBD1, 6 bases. Germline CDR1 and CDR2: SGDLS and YYNGEE. Trimming cost V 0 bases and J 1 base, with 10 bases left between them. The CDR3 is 16 residues long. CDR3 in amino acids: CASSVVPGQNTGELFF. The CDR3 DNA sequence: TGTGCCAGCAGCGTAGTTCCGGGACAGAACACCGGGGAGCTGTTTTTT.

This clone was observed at least ten times. The rearrangement joins TRBV6-1 to TRBJ1-4; D is unresolved. CDR1 and CDR2 from the germline V gene are MNHNS and SASEGT. The V gene lost 0 bases and the J gene lost 3 bases, with 11 bases spanning the gap. The CDR3 runs 16 residues. CDR3 sequence: CASSEAGLAANEKLFF. The DNA for the CDR3 is TGTGCCAGCAGTGAAGCAGGACTAGCAGCTAATGAAAAACTGTTTTTT.